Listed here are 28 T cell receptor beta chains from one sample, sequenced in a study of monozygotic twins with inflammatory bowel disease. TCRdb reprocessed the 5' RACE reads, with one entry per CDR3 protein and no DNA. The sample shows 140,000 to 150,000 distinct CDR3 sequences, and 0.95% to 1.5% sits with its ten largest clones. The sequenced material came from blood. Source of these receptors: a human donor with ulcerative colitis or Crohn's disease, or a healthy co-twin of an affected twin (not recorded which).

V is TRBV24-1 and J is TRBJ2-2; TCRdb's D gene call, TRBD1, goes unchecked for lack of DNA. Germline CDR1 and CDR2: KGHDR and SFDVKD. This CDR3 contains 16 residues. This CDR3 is CATSDPGGQVTGELFF.

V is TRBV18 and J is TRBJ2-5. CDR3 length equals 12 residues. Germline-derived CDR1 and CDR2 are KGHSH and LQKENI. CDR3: CASSPFSETQYF.

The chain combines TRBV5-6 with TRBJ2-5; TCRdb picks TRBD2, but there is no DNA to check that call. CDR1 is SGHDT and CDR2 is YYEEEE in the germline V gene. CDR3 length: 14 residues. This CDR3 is CASLGGLLQETQYF.

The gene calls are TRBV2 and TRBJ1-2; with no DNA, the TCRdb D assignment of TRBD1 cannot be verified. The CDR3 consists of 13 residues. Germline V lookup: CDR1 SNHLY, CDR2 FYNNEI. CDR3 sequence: CASSHDRGYGYTF.

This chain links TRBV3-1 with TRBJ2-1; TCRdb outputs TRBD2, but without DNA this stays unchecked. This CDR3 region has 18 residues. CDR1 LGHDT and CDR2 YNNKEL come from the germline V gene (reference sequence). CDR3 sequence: CASSQEIVAGRKGGEQFF.

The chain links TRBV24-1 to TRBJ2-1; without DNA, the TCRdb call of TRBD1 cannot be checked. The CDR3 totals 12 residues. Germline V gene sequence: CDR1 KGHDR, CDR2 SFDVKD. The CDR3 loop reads CATSPGQGVWFF.

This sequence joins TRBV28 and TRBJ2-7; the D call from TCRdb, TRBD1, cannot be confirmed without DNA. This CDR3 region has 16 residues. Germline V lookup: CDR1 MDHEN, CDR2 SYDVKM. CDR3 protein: CASSSPTDRKYYEQYF.

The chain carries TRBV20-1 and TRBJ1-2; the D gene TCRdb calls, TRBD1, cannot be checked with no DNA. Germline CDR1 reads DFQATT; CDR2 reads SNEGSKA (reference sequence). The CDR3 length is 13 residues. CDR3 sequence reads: CSAFPGITYGYTF.

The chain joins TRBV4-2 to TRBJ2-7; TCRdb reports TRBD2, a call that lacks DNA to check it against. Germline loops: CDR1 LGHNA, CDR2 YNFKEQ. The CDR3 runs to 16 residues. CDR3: CASSQDLADPSYEQYF.

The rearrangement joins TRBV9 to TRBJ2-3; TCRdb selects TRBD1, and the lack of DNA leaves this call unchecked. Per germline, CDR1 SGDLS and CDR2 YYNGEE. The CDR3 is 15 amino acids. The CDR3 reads CASSGQQGRTDTQYF.

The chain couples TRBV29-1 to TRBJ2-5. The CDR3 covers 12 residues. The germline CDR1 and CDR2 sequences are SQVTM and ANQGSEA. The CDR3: CSVEEGIETQYF.

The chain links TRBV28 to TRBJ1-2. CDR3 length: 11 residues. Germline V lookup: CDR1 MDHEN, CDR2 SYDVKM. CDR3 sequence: CASKANYGYTF.

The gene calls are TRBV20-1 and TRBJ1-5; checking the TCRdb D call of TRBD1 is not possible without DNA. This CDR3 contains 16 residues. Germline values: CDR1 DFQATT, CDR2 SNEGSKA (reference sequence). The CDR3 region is CSAGTGAGQNNQPQHF.

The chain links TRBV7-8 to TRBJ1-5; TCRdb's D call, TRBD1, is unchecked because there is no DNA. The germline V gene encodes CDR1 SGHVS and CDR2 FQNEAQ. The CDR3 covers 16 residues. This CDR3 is CASSFRQLDSNQPQHF. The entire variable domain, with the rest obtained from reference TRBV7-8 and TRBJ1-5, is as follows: GAGVSQSPRYKVAKRGQDVALRCDPISGHVSLFWYQQALGQGPEFLTYFQNEAQLDKSGLPSDRFFAERPEGSVSTLKIQRTQQEDSAVYLCASSFRQLDSNQPQHFGDGTRLSIL.

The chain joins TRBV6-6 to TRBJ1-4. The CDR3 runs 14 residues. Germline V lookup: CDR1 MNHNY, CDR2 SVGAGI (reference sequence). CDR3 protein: CASSKSATNEKLFF.

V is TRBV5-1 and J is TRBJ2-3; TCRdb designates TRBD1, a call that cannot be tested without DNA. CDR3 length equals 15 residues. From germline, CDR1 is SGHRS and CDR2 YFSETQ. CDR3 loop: CASSLKRGASDTQYF.

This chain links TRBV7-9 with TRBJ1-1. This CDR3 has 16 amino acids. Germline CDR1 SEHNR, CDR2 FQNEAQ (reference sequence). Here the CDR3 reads CASSSPAGPMNTEAFF.

CDR3 amino acids: CASSLLDRVIHGELFF. The V and J genes are TRBV19 and TRBJ2-2; TCRdb gives TRBD1 as the D gene, but with no DNA this cannot be confirmed. CDR1 LNHDA and CDR2 SQIVND come from the germline V gene (reference sequence). CDR3 length: 16 residues.

The CDR3 is CASSQVRGDGYNEQFF. This rearrangement joins TRBV4-2 to TRBJ2-1; TCRdb outputs TRBD1, but without DNA this stays unchecked. CDR3 length: 16 amino acids. Germline lookup yields CDR1 LGHNA and CDR2 YNFKEQ.

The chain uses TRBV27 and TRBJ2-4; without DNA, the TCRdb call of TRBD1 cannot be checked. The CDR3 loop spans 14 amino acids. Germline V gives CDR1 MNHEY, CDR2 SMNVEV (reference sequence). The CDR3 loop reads CASSTGTSRNIQYF.

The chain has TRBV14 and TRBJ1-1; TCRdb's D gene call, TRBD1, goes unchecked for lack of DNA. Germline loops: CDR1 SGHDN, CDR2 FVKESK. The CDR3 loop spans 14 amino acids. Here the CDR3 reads CASSQRGRNTEAFF.

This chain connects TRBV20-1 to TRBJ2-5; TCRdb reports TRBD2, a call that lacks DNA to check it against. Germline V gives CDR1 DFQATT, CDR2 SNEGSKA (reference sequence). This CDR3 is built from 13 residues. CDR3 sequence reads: CSAGPSLRETQYF.

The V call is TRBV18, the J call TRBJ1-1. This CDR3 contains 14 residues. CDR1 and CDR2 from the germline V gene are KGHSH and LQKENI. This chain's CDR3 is CASSPPSTNTEAFF. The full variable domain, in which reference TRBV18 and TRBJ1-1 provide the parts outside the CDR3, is NAGVMQNPRHLVRRRGQEARLRCSPMKGHSHVYWYRQLPEEGLKFMVYLQKENIIDESGMPKERFSAEFPKEGPSILRIQQVVRGDSAAYFCASSPPSTNTEAFFGQGTRLTVV.

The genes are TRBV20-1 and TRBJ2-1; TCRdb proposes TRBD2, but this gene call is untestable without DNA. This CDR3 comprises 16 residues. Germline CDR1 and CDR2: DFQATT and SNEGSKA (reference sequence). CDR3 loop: CSASSLAGDPYNEQFF.

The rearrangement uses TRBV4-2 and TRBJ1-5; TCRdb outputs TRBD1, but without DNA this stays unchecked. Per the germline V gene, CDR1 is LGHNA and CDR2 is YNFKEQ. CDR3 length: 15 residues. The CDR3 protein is CASSQDGGINQPQHF.

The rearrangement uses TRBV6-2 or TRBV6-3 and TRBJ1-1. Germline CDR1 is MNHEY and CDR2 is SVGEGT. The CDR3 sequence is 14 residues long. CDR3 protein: CASSYATLGTEAFF.

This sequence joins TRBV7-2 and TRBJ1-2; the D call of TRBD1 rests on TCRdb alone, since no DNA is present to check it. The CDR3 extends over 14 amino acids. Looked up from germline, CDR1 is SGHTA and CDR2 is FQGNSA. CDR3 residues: CASSPQTGLYGYTF.

CDR3 amino acids: CASSLEPTSWRNEQFF. The rearrangement joins TRBV7-2 to TRBJ2-1; the TCRdb call, TRBD2, lacks DNA for checking. Germline V gene data show CDR1 as SGHTA and CDR2 as FQGNSA. The CDR3 has 16 amino acids.